These 5 T cell receptor beta chains originate from one sample sequenced in a study of blood T cells in healthy people across ages. Combining a sample-barcoded 5' primer with a J-beta primer mix, a second PCR ran for about 7 to 12 cycles. TCRdb re-analysed the 5' RACE reads in MiXCR, keeping a single row per CDR3 protein. The sample lists about 1.6 million distinct CDR3 sequences; 30% to 40% were seen once. Sequencing used blood. These receptors originate from a woman aged 25 to 39 in good health.

The rearrangement uses TRBV12-3 or TRBV12-4 and TRBJ2-2; D possibly corresponds to TRBD1 (8 bases). V gave up 8 bases and J gave up 4 bases, with 11 bases separating them. The CDR3 covers 13 residues. The CDR3 spells CASYRGGTGELFF. CDR3 DNA sequence: TGTGCCAGCTACAGGGGGGGCACCGGGGAGCTGTTTTTT.

This clonotype has more than one count but fewer than ten. The chain joins TRBV5-6 to TRBJ2-5, with TRBD2 matching 13 bases. Germline CDR1 SGHDT, CDR2 YYEEEE. The CDR3 consists of 17 residues. Trimming at V came to 0 bases and at J to 4 bases, leaving 6 bases not matched to a gene. The CDR3 DNA reads as TGTGCCAGCAGCTTGGGACTAGCGGGGGGTTCATCAGAGACCCAGTACTTC. Encoded protein: CASSLGLAGGSSETQYF.

The chain is built from TRBV12-3 or TRBV12-4 and TRBJ1-5; 7 nucleotides align to TRBD1. The trim removed 1 base at V and 2 bases at J, leaving 5 bases unmatched. The CDR3 has 16 residues. The CDR3 sequence is CASSLEGQGGNQPQHF. As DNA, the CDR3 is TGTGCCAGCAGTTTAGAAGGGCAGGGGGGCAATCAGCCCCAGCATTTT.

This clonotype was seen a handful of times. The V and J genes are TRBV7-9 and TRBJ2-1, with 7 bases fitting TRBD1. J was trimmed by 7 bases and V by 5 bases; bases with no gene match: 11. In germline, CDR1 is SEHNR, CDR2 FQNEAQ (reference sequence). The CDR3 consists of 15 residues. CDR3 nucleotide sequence: TGTGCCAGCAGCCGCCGGGACAGAGACTGGAATGAGCAGTTCTTC. Protein product: CASSRRDRDWNEQFF. The full variable domain, its missing parts supplied by reference TRBV7-9 and TRBJ2-1, is DTGVSQNPRHKITKRGQNVTFRCDPISEHNRLYWYRQTLGQGPEFLTYFQNEAQLEKSRLLSDRFSAERPKGSFSTLEIQRTEQGDSAMYLCASSRRDRDWNEQFFGPGTRLTVL.

Remarks on this clonotype: A clone one base away is much larger, so this may be a read error. The chain employs TRBV12-3 or TRBV12-4 and TRBJ2-3; 14 bases map to TRBD2. The V gene end was trimmed by 6 bases and the J gene end by 7 bases; junction bases not matched to a gene: 9. The CDR3 is 16 amino acids. The DNA of the CDR3 is TGTGCCAGCAGCCGGGAGGGGACTAGCGGGAGCAATACGCAGTATTTT. Its protein product is CASSREGTSGSNTQYF.